Below, 27 T cell receptor beta chains from the same sample are listed, as sequenced in a study of regulatory T cells in long-lasting Graves disease. To make TCR beta libraries, researchers used iRepertoire HTBI primers and Arm-PCR of CDR3 regions. TCRdb re-called the multiplex PCR reads through MiXCR, storing one row per CDR3 protein. The table has 350,000 to 450,000 distinct CDR3 sequences, 14% to 15% seen once. Time point reported: newly diagnosed GD, antithyroid drugs for less than 3 months. Construction of the TCR library relied on RNA isolated from PBMCs. This sample also appeared in a second study, on T cells in Graves' hyperthyroidism and ophthalmopathy.

This specimen consisted of peripheral blood mononuclear cells (PBMCs), obtained at new diagnosis, from a patient treated with antithyroid drugs. The receptors here all came from a woman aged 25-40 years with Graves disease.

V gene TRBV5-1 combines with J gene TRBJ1-1; D unclear. Germline V gives CDR1 SGHRS, CDR2 YFSETQ. CDR3 length: 15 residues. V lost 1 base to trimming and J lost 5 bases, with 15 bases between them. CDR3 amino acids: CASSLSTGPGTEAFF. The CDR3 DNA sequence: TGCGCCAGCAGCTTGTCGACCGGGCCGGGGACTGAAGCTTTCTTT.

CDR3 loop: CATRQEGSDEQFF. The DNA for the CDR3 is TGTGCCACAAGACAGGAGGGGTCGGATGAGCAGTTCTTC. The V gene is TRBV9, the J gene TRBJ2-1, with D perhaps matching TRBD1 or TRBD2 (6 bases each). V lost 9 bases, J lost 8 bases, and 18 bases lay in between. The CDR3 covers 13 residues. Germline-derived CDR1 and CDR2 are SGDLS and YYNGEE.

Many counts were recorded for this clonotype. V and J are TRBV24-1 and TRBJ2-1; TRBD2 matches at 13 bases. Germline CDR1 KGHDR, CDR2 SFDVKD. The CDR3 is 18 amino acids. J was trimmed by 6 bases and V by 3 bases; bases with no gene match: 10. DNA for the CDR3: TGTGCCACCAGTGATACTAGCGGGAGGGCCCCCCTGGGCAATGAGCAGTTCTTC. Residues: CATSDTSGRAPLGNEQFF.

The chain employs TRBV7-6 and TRBJ1-4, with D hard to call. The V and J ends lost 6 bases and 7 bases respectively, with 12 bases between them. The CDR3 covers 13 residues. Per germline, CDR1 SGHVS and CDR2 FNYEAQ. For the CDR3, the DNA is TGTGCCAGCAGTGCAGAGAGGGTTGAAAAACTGTTTTTT. Its protein is CASSAERVEKLFF.

This clonotype came up many times. This rearrangement joins TRBV5-1 to TRBJ1-1; D may be TRBD1 (5 bases). Germline loops: CDR1 SGHRS, CDR2 YFSETQ. V was shortened by 6 bases and J by 1 base, with 13 bases between the two germline ends. The CDR3 is made up of 14 amino acids. CDR3 loop: CASNRGVGNTEAFF. In nucleotides, the CDR3 is TGCGCCAGCAACCGAGGGGTGGGGAACACTGAAGCTTTCTTT.

V gene TRBV4-1 combines with J gene TRBJ2-4; a weak D match, TRBD1 (5 bases). V shed 4 bases and J shed 1 base, with 11 bases lying between them. This CDR3 has 15 residues. CDR1 is MGHRA and CDR2 is YSYEKL in the germline V gene. The CDR3 sequence: CASSRLGVAKNIQYF. As DNA, the CDR3 is TGCGCCAGCAGCCGGCTAGGGGTGGCCAAAAACATTCAGTACTTC.

This clonotype came up many times. The V and J genes are TRBV2 and TRBJ2-5, with 10 nucleotides matching TRBD2. The CDR3 sequence is 17 residues long. The trim removed 2 bases at V and 1 base at J, leaving 7 bases unmatched. Germline V gene data show CDR1 as SNHLY and CDR2 as FYNNEI. CDR3 DNA: TGTGCCAGCAGTGAACGATCCCTAGCGGGAGCCCAAGAGACCCAGTACTTC. Protein: CASSERSLAGAQETQYF.

This chain uses TRBV9 with TRBJ1-2; D gene ambiguous. The CDR3 sequence is 17 residues long. V dropped 0 bases and J dropped 4 bases, with 19 bases sitting between them. Germline V gene data show CDR1 as SGDLS and CDR2 as YYNGEE. The CDR3: CASSVARGRTNFYGYTF. The CDR3 nucleotides read TGTGCCAGCAGCGTAGCTCGGGGAAGGACTAATTTCTATGGCTACACCTTC.

The J gene is TRBJ2-1, the V gene TRBV7-3; TRBD2 aligns across 13 bases. The trim removed 5 bases at V and 6 bases at J, leaving 7 bases unmatched. There are 16 residues in the CDR3. The germline gives CDR1 SGHTA, CDR2 FQGTGA. The CDR3 is CASSLTSGRAANEQFF. In DNA form, the CDR3 reads TGTGCCAGCAGCCTTACTAGCGGGAGGGCCGCCAATGAGCAGTTCTTC.

Note on this clonotype: This may be a read error, as it is one base from a much larger clone. The chain combines TRBV28 with TRBJ2-1; 11 bases line up with TRBD2. Germline V gene sequence: CDR1 MDHEN, CDR2 SYDVKM. The CDR3 totals 15 residues. V dropped 6 bases and J dropped 5; count of bases not matched to a gene: 6. In DNA form, the CDR3 reads TGTGCCAGCAGCTCCCTGGGACTAGCGGACAATGAGCAGTTCTTC. It specifies CASSSLGLADNEQFF.

This clonotype appeared a few times. The chain is built from TRBV4-1 and TRBJ1-6; a possible D gene is TRBD1 (6 bases). This CDR3 is built from 17 residues. From germline, CDR1 is MGHRA and CDR2 YSYEKL. Trimming cost V 1 base and J 6 bases, with 16 bases left between them. For the CDR3, the DNA is TGCGCCAGCAGCCAAGGGAGCCCAGGGGCGGTTAATTCACCCCTCCACTTT. Encoded protein: CASSQGSPGAVNSPLHF.

This clonotype was counted ten times or more. The genes are TRBV28 and TRBJ1-5; D remains ambiguous. This CDR3 contains 12 residues. Germline V gene data show CDR1 as MDHEN and CDR2 as SYDVKM. Trimming cost V 2 bases and J 6 bases, with 5 bases left between them. In nucleotides, the CDR3 is TGTGCCAGCAGTTTAAGGGTTCAGCCCCAGCATTTT. This encodes CASSLRVQPQHF.

This chain connects TRBV2 to TRBJ1-4; D unresolved. The CDR3 consists of 10 residues. Between the trimmed V and J ends, which lost 8 bases and 12 bases, there was a span of 10 bases. Germline-derived CDR1 and CDR2 are SNHLY and FYNNEI. CDR3: CASGGRELFF. As DNA, the CDR3 is TGTGCCAGCGGAGGTAGAGAACTGTTTTTT.

The DNA of the CDR3 is TGCGCCAGCAGCTTTTTAGGACTAGGGACTAGCGGGAGATGGACCGGGGAGCTGTTTTTT. Translating it yields CASSFLGLGTSGRWTGELFF. The chain couples TRBV5-1 to TRBJ2-2; 14 bases are a match to TRBD2. The V gene's germline CDR1 is SGHRS and CDR2 YFSETQ. The CDR3 has 20 residues. V shed 2 bases, J shed 5 bases, and the junction held 14 bases outside the gene matches.

This clonotype was seen a handful of times. The gene calls are TRBV5-4 and TRBJ2-4; tentatively, D is TRBD1 (7 bases). The germline gives CDR1 SGHNT, CDR2 YYREEE (reference sequence). The V end lost 4 bases, the J end lost 13 bases, and 12 bases lay between the germline ends. The CDR3 is 11 amino acids. DNA for the CDR3: TGTGCCAGCAGCGACGGGGGACAGCAGTACTTC. It yields the protein CASSDGGQQYF. Full variable domain (missing parts from reference TRBV5-4 and TRBJ2-4): ETGVTQSPTHLIKTRGQQVTLRCSSQSGHNTVSWYQQALGQGPQFIFQYYREEENGRGNFPPRFSGLQFPNYSSELNVNALELDDSALYLCASSDGGQQYFGAGTRLSVL.

The rearrangement links TRBV7-9 to TRBJ2-3; possible D gene TRBD2, 5 bases. Germline lookup yields CDR1 SEHNR and CDR2 FQNEAQ (reference sequence). V dropped 5 bases and J dropped 1 base, with 10 bases sitting between them. The CDR3 is made up of 14 amino acids. In nucleotides, the CDR3 is TGTGCCAGCAGCCCGAGCGGAGGCACAGATACGCAGTATTTT. Encoded protein: CASSPSGGTDTQYF.

The chain links TRBV24-1 to TRBJ2-1; 7 bases agree with TRBD2. The ends lost 3 bases at V and 7 bases at J; junction bases unmatched: 5. Germline assignment: CDR1 KGHDR and CDR2 SFDVKD. The CDR3 covers 14 residues. This CDR3 reads CATSDPGLKNEQFF. The CDR3 nucleotides are TGTGCCACCAGTGATCCGGGACTAAAAAATGAGCAGTTCTTC.

The chain couples TRBV7-3 to TRBJ2-6; no definite D call. CDR1 is SGHTA, CDR2 FQGTGA, per germline. This CDR3 comprises 17 residues. Between the trimmed V and J ends, which lost 1 base and 0 bases, there was a span of 10 bases. The CDR3 coding sequence is TGTGCCAGCAGCTTAAGGAGCCGCCACTCTGGGGCCAACGTCCTGACTTTC. Translation: CASSLRSRHSGANVLTF.

The V and J genes are TRBV12-3 or TRBV12-4 and TRBJ1-1; no definite D call. The ends were cut back, 6 bases at V and 7 bases at J, with 15 bases in the middle. CDR3 size: 13 residues. The CDR3 is CASSFLLSVEAFF. The CDR3 DNA reads TGTGCCAGCAGCTTCCTCCTTTCGGTTGAAGCTTTCTTT.

This clonotype was seen more than once but under ten times. The gene calls are TRBV3-1 and TRBJ1-3; 7 nucleotides align to TRBD1. CDR1 is LGHDT and CDR2 is YNNKEL in the germline V gene (reference sequence). CDR3 size: 17 residues. V lost 6 bases, J lost 3 bases, and 14 bases stayed unmatched. Here the CDR3 reads CASRGYRDRPRGNTIYF. The CDR3 DNA is TGTGCCAGCAGGGGCTATCGGGACAGACCTCGTGGAAACACCATATATTTT. Based on the CDR3 plus reference TRBV3-1 and TRBJ1-3, the full variable domain is DTAVSQTPKYLVTQMGNDKSIKCEQNLGHDTMYWYKQDSKKFLKIMFSYNNKELIINETVPNRFSPKSPDKAHLNLHINSLELGDSAVYFCASRGYRDRPRGNTIYFGEGSWLTVV.

In regard to this clonotype: This clone may be a read error of a much larger clone one base away. The gene calls are TRBV20-1 and TRBJ2-1, with 7 bases fitting TRBD2. Trimming cost V 5 bases and J 7 bases; bases outside gene matches: 11. The CDR3 covers 14 residues. CDR1 and CDR2 from the germline V gene are DFQATT and SNEGSKA (reference sequence). The CDR3 protein is CSASGLGEGNEQFF. As DNA, the CDR3 is TGCAGTGCTTCTGGACTAGGGGAAGGGAATGAGCAGTTCTTC.

Ten or more counts support this clonotype. In nucleotides, the CDR3 is TGCAGTGCTAGAGGGACTAGCGCGCAAGAGACCCAGTACTTC. Its protein product is CSARGTSAQETQYF. This chain links TRBV20-1 with TRBJ2-5; 9 bases agree with TRBD2. V was pared by 1 base and J by 2 bases, with 2 bases of the junction left unmatched. This CDR3 has 14 amino acids. Germline assignment: CDR1 DFQATT and CDR2 SNEGSKA (reference sequence).

V usage is TRBV9 and J usage is TRBJ2-2; 12 bases are a match to TRBD1. This CDR3 has 16 amino acids. Losses at the gene ends were 0 bases for V and 7 bases for J; bases not matched to a gene: 4. The germline gives CDR1 SGDLS, CDR2 YYNGEE. The CDR3 spells CASSVAGTGGIGELFF. Written as DNA, the CDR3 is TGTGCCAGCAGCGTAGCGGGGACAGGGGGCATCGGGGAGCTGTTTTTT. The complete variable domain, with remaining parts taken from reference TRBV9 and TRBJ2-2, reads DSGVTQTPKHLITATGQRVTLRCSPRSGDLSVYWYQQSLDQGLQFLIQYYNGEERAKGNILERFSAQQFPDLHSELNLSSLELGDSALYFCASSVAGTGGIGELFFGEGSRLTVL.

This clonotype was picked up many times. V and J are TRBV13 and TRBJ2-1, with D perhaps assigned TRBD1 or TRBD2 (5 bases each). Per the germline V gene, CDR1 is PRHDT and CDR2 is FYEKMQ (reference sequence). Trimming stripped 4 bases from V and 3 bases from J, with 19 bases between. This CDR3 is built from 17 residues. CDR3 in DNA: TGTGCCAGCAGCTCTATCAGTGGGGGTACTCGCTACAATGAGCAGTTCTTC. Translating it yields CASSSISGGTRYNEQFF.

The chain combines TRBV9 with TRBJ2-1, with D possibly TRBD2 on 5 matching bases. The CDR3 has 16 residues. The germline gives CDR1 SGDLS, CDR2 YYNGEE. The V end lost 4 bases, the J end lost 9 bases, and 23 bases lay between the germline ends. The CDR3 DNA sequence: TGTGCCAGCAGCCCCCCCACCTATGGCGGGCGGAGTGAGCAGTTCTTC. This sequence encodes CASSPPTYGGRSEQFF.

This clonotype showed up many times. The genes are TRBV20-1 and TRBJ2-1; D perhaps matches TRBD2 (6 bases). The CDR3 has 16 residues. CDR1 is DFQATT and CDR2 is SNEGSKA in the germline V gene (reference sequence). With 3 bases removed from V and 0 bases from J, the gap between germline ends came to 15 bases. The chain's CDR3 is CSASPGRRLSYNEQFF. The DNA of the CDR3 is TGCAGTGCTAGTCCGGGGAGGCGGCTCTCCTACAATGAGCAGTTCTTC.

This clonotype was seen more than once but under ten times. The chain recombines TRBV27 with TRBJ1-2; tentatively, D is TRBD1 (5 bases). Germline lookup yields CDR1 MNHEY and CDR2 SMNVEV (reference sequence). Trimming shortened V by 0 bases and J by 2 bases, and 7 bases separated the two germline ends. This CDR3 has 14 residues. The chain's CDR3 is CASSLSPGNYGYTF. The CDR3 DNA is TGTGCCAGCAGTTTATCGCCAGGGAACTATGGCTACACCTTC.